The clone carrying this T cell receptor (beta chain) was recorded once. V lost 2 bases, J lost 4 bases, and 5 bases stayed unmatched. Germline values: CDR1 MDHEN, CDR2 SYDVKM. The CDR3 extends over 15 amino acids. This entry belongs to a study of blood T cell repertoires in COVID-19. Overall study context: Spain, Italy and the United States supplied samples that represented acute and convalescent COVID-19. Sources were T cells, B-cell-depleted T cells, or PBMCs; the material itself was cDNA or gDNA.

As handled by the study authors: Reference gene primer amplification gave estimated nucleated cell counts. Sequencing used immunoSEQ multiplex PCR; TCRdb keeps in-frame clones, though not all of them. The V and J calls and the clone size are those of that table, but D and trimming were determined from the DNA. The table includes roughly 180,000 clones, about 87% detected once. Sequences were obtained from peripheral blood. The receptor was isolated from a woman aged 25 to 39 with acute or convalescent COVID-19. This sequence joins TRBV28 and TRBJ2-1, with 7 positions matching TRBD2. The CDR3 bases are TGTGCCAGCAGTTTACGGGACTATCGGTACAATGAGCAGTTCTTC. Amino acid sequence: CASSLRDYRYNEQFF.